This TCR beta chain originates from a study of early T cells in non-severe SARS-CoV-2 infection. In germline, CDR1 is GTSNPN, CDR2 SVGIG (reference sequence). This CDR3 has 14 residues. V was shortened by 2 bases and J by 0 bases, with 8 bases between the two germline ends. Unique molecular identifiers were added to individual cDNA molecules. TCRdb analysed the 5' RACE reads with MiXCR anew, one entry per CDR3 protein. The table includes tens of thousands of distinct CDR3 sequences, around 12% detected once. This clonotype was seen ten or more times. The chain combines TRBV30 with TRBJ1-3; possibly TRBD1 for D (5 bases). Material for sequencing was whole blood. The sequence came from an adult who was a healthcare worker with PCR-confirmed SARS-CoV-2 infection or an uninfected control (not recorded which). CDR3: CAWSTGGSGNTIYF. DNA for the CDR3: TGTGCCTGGAGTACAGGCGGCTCTGGAAACACCATATATTTT.